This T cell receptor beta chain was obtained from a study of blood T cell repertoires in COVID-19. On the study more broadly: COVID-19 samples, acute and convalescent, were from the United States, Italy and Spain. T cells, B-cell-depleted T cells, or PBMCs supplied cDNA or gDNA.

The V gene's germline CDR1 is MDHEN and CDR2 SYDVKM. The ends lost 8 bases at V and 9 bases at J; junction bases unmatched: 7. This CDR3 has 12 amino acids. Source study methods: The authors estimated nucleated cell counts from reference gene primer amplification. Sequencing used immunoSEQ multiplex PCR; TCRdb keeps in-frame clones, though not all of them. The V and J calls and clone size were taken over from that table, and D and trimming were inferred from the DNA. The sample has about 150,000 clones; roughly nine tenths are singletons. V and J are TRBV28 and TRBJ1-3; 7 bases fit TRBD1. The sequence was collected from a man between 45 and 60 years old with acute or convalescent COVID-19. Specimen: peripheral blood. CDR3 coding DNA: TGTGCCAGCGAGGGACAGAGGCTCACCATATATTTT. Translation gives CASEGQRLTIYF.